The entry below describes one TCR beta chain. The table lists this clonotype with many counts. The antigen this receptor binds is unknown. Base qualities are not provided; no much larger clone lies one nucleotide away. The data originate from a study of regulatory T cells in long-lasting Graves disease (dated by TCRdb to the early 2020s). Regarding the research as a whole: Antithyroid drugs had been taken for less than 3 months by newly diagnosed Graves' disease patients. Patients with persistent Graves' disease were compared with patients with newly diagnosed Graves' disease using TCR sequencing and RNA sequencing of peripheral blood. The study was registered as a clinical trial and conducted in China. A total of approximately 35 samples underwent TCR sequencing: roughly 13 from persistent and approximately 20 from newly diagnosed Graves' disease patients.

Library generation was performed with multiplex PCR. Sequencing took place on an Illumina HiSeq 4000. TCR beta libraries were built with iRepertoire HTBI primers and Arm-PCR amplification of CDR3 regions. Gel purification was performed on PCR products prior to sequencing. The paper's data handling went like this. A total of 62 TRBV and 14 TRBJ segments were identified across samples and were used for gene usage analysis of CDR3 amino acid clonotypes. Filtered high-quality paired reads were merged into contigs using COPE and FqMerger. BLAST was used to align contigs to IMGT TRBV, TRBD and TRBJ reference genes, and CDR3 was defined according to IMGT. Clonotypes above 0.1% frequency were classified as highly expanded clones. Shannon entropy was used to measure repertoire diversity, and the Gini coefficient was used to measure V-J evenness. A clonotype found in more than one individual was treated as public. The public sequencing data were trimmed at Q25 with fastp and processed into clonotypes with MiXCR by TCRdb, which kept only in-frame beta chains. Records with the same CDR3 protein are collapsed into one entry carrying the most frequent genes and DNA. None of the V and J calls come from the authors' own analysis; TCRdb made them. This sample lists 520,000 or so distinct CDR3 sequences; around 12% were detected once. Of the sample, roughly 8.9% falls within the top ten clones.

Sample time point, as interpreted from the label and publication: newly diagnosed GD, antithyroid drugs for less than 3 months. For both TCR sequencing and RNA sequencing, RNA was extracted from PBMCs in TRIzol. The diagnosis of Graves' disease was made according to American Thyroid Association guidelines. Patients for the study were recruited at an endocrinology department in Xi'an, China. From each patient, nine milliliters of peripheral blood was collected into an EDTA anticoagulant tube. PBMCs were isolated by Ficoll Paque Plus density gradient separation without further T cell sorting. An Agilent 2100 Bioanalyzer and agarose gel were used to check RNA quality, and a NanoDrop 2000 was used to measure RNA concentration. Spanning cysteine to phenylalanine, the CDR3 consists of 13 amino acids. Only the CDR3 DNA is retained, 39 bases long and in frame from the first base. The germline V gene encodes CDR1 MNHEY and CDR2 SMNVEV (reference sequence). V lost 4 bases and J lost 7 bases; the stretch between them is 13 bases long.

What the research found in general, with its limitations: Only peripheral blood was studied, because thyroid tissue, the primary lesion, was inaccessible. Sequencing and analysis were restricted to the TCR beta chain. Patients with persistent disease shared more public clonotypes (over 2,500) than newly diagnosed patients did (approximately 990). The authors noted that the small sample size was a limitation that may lower accuracy. Persistent Graves' disease patients showed lower TCR Shannon entropy and fewer highly expanded clones than newly diagnosed patients, suggesting clonal expansion. Preferential use of TRBV28, TRBJ1-2 and TRBJ2-5 was observed in persistent disease, whereas TRBV20-1 and TRBJ2-1 were favored in newly diagnosed disease.

The same data also went into a second study, on T cells in Graves' hyperthyroidism and ophthalmopathy. Per the second study: Stable Graves' hyperthyroidism was defined as the absence of progression to ophthalmopathy over 18 months of follow-up. Hyperthyroidism patients were newly diagnosed, with disease duration under 2 months, and aged 18 to 65 years. Patients with uncontrolled infections, other autoimmune diseases, pregnancy or lactation were excluded. Diagnoses relied on clinical symptoms, serum thyroxine and TRAb, thyroid ultrasound and orbital computed tomography. For the first round of RT-PCR on the TCR CDR3, the HTBI primer set was used together with the Qiagen OneStep RT-PCR kit. Blood samples also contained most of the expanded thyroid clonotypes (frequency above 0.001), which suggests that blood repertoires may reflect thyroid immune responses. A model built on a 13 V-J signature distinguished ophthalmopathy from stable hyperthyroidism, reaching roughly 88% sensitivity and about 81% specificity in cross-validation and 80%/75% in testing. In validation, progression to ophthalmopathy was predicted by the model with 65% to 71% sensitivity and approximately 78% specificity, a median of around 5.9 months before onset. To identify distinguishing TCR V-J signatures, a discovery cohort of around 100 patients was used, comprising 40 to 45 with Graves' ophthalmopathy and some 60 with stable Graves' hyperthyroidism. Prospective prediction of ophthalmopathy was tested in an independent validation cohort of under 20 hyperthyroidism patients and around 16 patients who later progressed to ophthalmopathy. For training and testing, the 80 to 100 patients in the discovery cohort were randomly divided in a 7:3 ratio. In addition, the study compared T-cell repertoires in thyroid tissue and in blood from six Graves' hyperthyroidism patients. After sampling, hyperthyroidism patients received methimazole starting at 30 mg daily, and ophthalmopathy patients received high-dose intravenous methylprednisolone. Libraries were constructed in a second round of multiplex PCR, after which size selection and purification were performed. Libraries were sequenced paired-end with 100 bp reads on an Illumina HiSeq2000. Raw data were processed with SOAPnuke, discarding reads with adapters, uncalled bases, mean Phred below 15, or no exact constant-primer or identifier match. High-quality paired reads were merged with COPE v1.2.5, and unique nucleotide sequences were defined as clonotypes. MiTCR v1.1 was used to align clonotypes to the IMGT TRBV, TRBD and TRBJ reference segments. Only V-J combinations with frequency above 0.0001, covering about 99% of repertoires, were analysed. The TCS score was defined as the ratio of F50 (clonal expansion) to E x V (chaos), calculated using BLOSUM62-based TCRdist between CDR3 peptides within each V-J. Welch's t-statistics and random forest reduced roughly 540 V-J features to 13, which were used in a naive Bayes classifier (R e1071). No statistical method was used to fix the sample size in advance, and group allocation was not hidden from the investigators. The paper reports TCR Vbeta CDR3 sequencing of approximately 130 peripheral blood samples: some 44 ophthalmopathy, fewer than 80 hyperthyroidism and approximately 17 progressor patients.

The chain was built from TRBV27 and TRBJ1-2, with TRBD1 tentatively as D gene (5 bases match). This receptor was identified in a woman in her 30s with Graves disease. Donor details come from another sample of the same person, matched by shared clones. The sequencing used peripheral blood mononuclear cells (PBMCs), collected at new diagnosis, from a patient treated with antithyroid drugs. The CDR3 here reads CASSWDPGAGYTF. The nucleotides are TGTGCCAGCAGTTGGGACCCCGGGGCTGGCTACACCTTC.